This TCR beta chain was captured by sequencing in a study of cytomegalovirus exposure and HLA in healthy donors. Study results and caveats: Under 20,000 TCR beta sequences were associated with HLA alleles at 0.05 false discovery rate in a later analysis. Compared with the approximately 680-donor mean, an Asian-associated ancestry cluster reportedly had fewer N-insertions, according to a later analysis. A later analysis found TCR association rates differed by HLA locus, highest for DRB1 and lowest for HLA-C.

60 Vbeta and 13 Jbeta primers were used in PCR. Clones were sequenced by immunoSEQ multiplex PCR, and TCRdb holds only the in-frame ones, with some missing. This table holds over 85,000 clones, approximately 80% found once. About this clone: Its antigen is undetermined.

The sequencing input was PBMCs. This TCR came from a female donor in good health and CMV-seropositive.

CDR3 DNA sequence: TGCGCCAGCAGCATTGGACTAGCGGGGGGAAAGAGAGAGACCCAGTACTTC. Translation: CASSIGLAGGKRETQYF. The J gene is TRBJ2-5, the V gene TRBV5-1, with 14 nucleotides matching TRBD2. The CDR3 is made up of 17 amino acids. Germline loops: CDR1 SGHRS, CDR2 YFSETQ. V lost 4 bases to trimming and J lost 4 bases; unmatched junction nucleotides: 9.